This T cell receptor (beta chain) appears in the sequencing data of a study of blood T cell repertoires in COVID-19. Study-wide context: PBMCs, B-cell-depleted T cells, or T cells provided the cDNA or gDNA that made up the material.

Followed longitudinally, the Seattle patients had been enrolled during active infection. The CDR3 extends over 18 amino acids. From germline, CDR1 is MNHEY and CDR2 SMNVEV (reference sequence). Germline trimming cut 2 bases from V and 9 bases from J; bases unmatched to any gene: 13. Some clones are missing from TCRdb's copy, which holds only in-frame ones; the method was immunoSEQ multiplex PCR. The sample holds approximately 160,000 clones, 80% to 90% seen once. The sequence was obtained from a woman aged 55 to 70 with COVID-19, enrolled during active disease. Sequenced sample: peripheral blood. The chain has TRBV27 and TRBJ1-6, with 10 nucleotides matching TRBD1. The CDR3: CASSLRPTGQGVISPLHF. CDR3 sequence (DNA): TGTGCCAGCAGTTTACGCCCCACCGGACAGGGGGTTATTTCACCCCTCCACTTT.